This T cell receptor (beta chain) was sequenced in a study of regulatory T cells in long-lasting Graves disease. The study's findings and limits: Newly diagnosed Graves' patients had higher TCR diversity than persistent ones. Rather than thyroid tissue, only peripheral blood underwent study.

Arm-PCR of CDR3 regions and iRepertoire HTBI primers were used to build TCR beta libraries. TCRdb re-called the multiplex PCR reads with MiXCR, one entry per CDR3 protein. The sample lists about 540,000 distinct CDR3 sequences; roughly 13% were seen once. Worth noting for this clonotype: No antigen is known for it. A read error may account for a junction end that differs from germline.

Documented time point: newly diagnosed GD, antithyroid drugs for less than 3 months. RNA extracted from PBMCs served as the sequencing template. Patients with Graves' disease were diagnosed by American Thyroid Association guidelines. This CDR3 contains 16 residues. CDR1 and CDR2 from the germline V gene are SGHRS and YFSETQ. The sample was also linked to a second study, of T cells in Graves' hyperthyroidism and ophthalmopathy. This second study says: The study used the HTBI primer set for a first-round RT-PCR of the TCR CDR3.

The V and J genes are TRBV5-1 and TRBJ2-1; D not certain. The TCR comes from a young man with Graves disease. The material sequenced was peripheral blood mononuclear cells (PBMCs), taken at new diagnosis, from a patient treated with antithyroid drugs. The CDR3 DNA sequence: TGCGCCAGCAGCTTGGTGGTACCCGAGTTCTACAATGGGCAGTTCTTC. Its protein product is CASSLVVPEFYNGQFF.